Only a few counts were recorded for the clone carrying this T cell receptor beta chain. The data derive from a study of blood T cell repertoires in COVID-19. Turning to the study itself: COVID-19 samples from acute and convalescent phases originated in the United States, Italy and Spain. From T cells, B-cell-depleted T cells, or PBMCs came the material, which was cDNA or gDNA.

Original handling: Reference gene primers were amplified, and this amplification served to estimate nucleated cell counts. The repertoire was sequenced with immunoSEQ multiplex PCR; TCRdb's copy has only in-frame clones and lacks some. Clone size and V and J calls were adopted from that table, with D and trimming inferred from the DNA. This sample carries approximately 200,000 clones, around 83% of them seen once, and the ten largest clones take 6.5% to 9%. CDR1 and CDR2 (germline): SGHRS, YFSETQ. This CDR3 has 15 amino acids. V gave up 0 bases and J gave up 5 bases, with 12 bases separating them. The chain combines TRBV5-1 with TRBJ1-5; no definite D call. The TCR originated in a woman aged 45-59 years with acute or convalescent COVID-19. The sequenced sample was peripheral blood. CDR3: CASSLEASGDQPQHF. CDR3 sequence (DNA): TGCGCCAGCAGCTTGGAAGCGAGCGGGGATCAGCCCCAGCATTTT.